This record looks at one T cell receptor beta chain sequence and its context. This clonotype showed up many times. The antigen it recognizes is unknown. Base qualities were left out, and no much larger clone turns up one base away. The record originates from a study of breast tumors, draining lymph nodes, adjacent tissues (dated by TCRdb to about 2016). With regard to the full study: Breast cancer patients provided tumor, adjacent nontumor tissue and axillary lymph nodes, and the study compared the TCR beta repertoires across these three sources. In human breast cancer, the study set out to assess how tumor, surrounding tissue and draining lymph node repertoires relate to one another and whether T cells might be exchanged between them. The paper's findings and limits, for the study overall: The study presented the conclusion that tumor T cells originate in lymph nodes as consistent with a hypothesis, not as something directly demonstrated. Tumor and nontumor tissue repertoires were found to be significantly more similar in luminal-like than in basal-like breast cancer. Tumors showed preferential V and J gene usage, and their T-cell repertoire diversity fell below that of lymph nodes yet above that of nontumor tissue. The data were considered consistent with the idea that most tumor T cells come from the lymph node and then expand in tumor tissue.

Lymph node samples came from the axillary draining lymph nodes of breast cancer patients. Sequenced using an Illumina HiSeq 2000. TCR beta chain libraries were generated through multiplex PCR amplification. The amplified TCR beta chain products were analyzed by high-throughput sequencing. In-frame beta chains were kept once TCRdb had trimmed the public reads at Q25 with fastp and called clones with MiXCR. Rows with one shared CDR3 protein collapse into an entry with the most common genes and DNA. The sample yields 90,000 to 120,000 distinct CDR3 sequences; approximately 21% were counted once. The ten largest clones represent less than 1.5% of the sample. Inclusive of the bounding cysteine and phenylalanine, the CDR3 is 16 residues long. Of all the DNA, just the CDR3 is kept, 48 bases in frame from base 1. At the junction V is shortened by 0 bases and J by 5 bases; bases outside the gene matches: 3. Reading the germline V gene (reference sequence) gives CDR1 DFQATT and CDR2 SNEGSKA.

The TCR comes from a female donor with breast cancer. Some clones in this sample may be carry-over from other donors' samples. Recombination joined TRBV20-1 with TRBJ2-1, with 14 bases aligning to TRBD2. Source material: axillary lymph node tissue. This receptor carries the CDR3 CSARDWTSGGNNEQFF. The sequence in DNA is TGCAGTGCTAGAGATTGGACTAGCGGGGGGAACAATGAGCAGTTCTTC.